This TCR beta chain was recorded in a study of blood T cells in healthy people across ages. Extraction yielded at least 5 micrograms of total RNA per sample. Trimming took 3 bases from V and 2 from J, leaving 8 bases between them. The CDR3 totals 13 residues. Sample-barcoded 5' priming and a J-beta primer mix drove a second PCR of roughly 7 to 11 cycles. Each TCR beta cDNA got a 12-nucleotide random molecular identifier. The study obtained at least 3 million CDR3-containing paired-end reads from every sample. In TCRdb, the 5' RACE reads were re-called with MiXCR into one record per CDR3 protein. Among hundreds of thousands of distinct CDR3 sequences, about 24% were seen once, and the ten largest hold approximately 10%. General observations from the study: Roughly linear age-related decline in beta diversity appeared, significant by age around 36.

This clonotype was counted ten times or more. Antigen specificity is unknown. These records were also assigned to another study, of T cells of mothers and their children.

The source material was blood. This rearrangement joins TRBV12-3 or TRBV12-4 to TRBJ2-7, with D tentatively TRBD2 (6 bases). The clonotype was recovered from a boy younger than 18 in good health. For the CDR3, the DNA is TGTGCCAGCAGTTTCGGGGGAGCCTACGAGCAGTACTTC. It specifies CASSFGGAYEQYF.